This TCR beta chain was found in a study of T-cell memory formation after mild COVID-19. General study points: Contracting clones localized mainly to CM and EM when CD4+ and mainly to EMRA when CD8+.

Turning to this clonotype: Its antigen is unidentified.

After 5'RACE with constant-segment primers, TCR alpha and TCR beta cDNA libraries carrying sample barcodes and UMIs were obtained. TCRdb re-called the 5' RACE reads through MiXCR, storing one row per CDR3 protein. This table holds roughly 350,000 distinct CDR3 sequences, 25% to 30% found once. This clonotype was sampled from an adult woman who had mild COVID-19 (a few samples of this study predate the infection). Cell type and time point are not known. Input material: PBMCs or a T cell subset sorted from them (not recorded which).

CDR3 DNA sequence: TGTGCCAGCAGTTACTCGTTCGGCGCGGGCAAAGATGGGCCAGGGCGTGGCTACACCTTC. It yields the protein CASSYSFGAGKDGPGRGYTF. This chain connects TRBV6-5 to TRBJ1-2; possible D gene TRBD1, 5 bases. This CDR3 contains 20 residues. With 0 bases removed from V and 7 bases from J, the gap between germline ends came to 30 bases. Germline lookup yields CDR1 MNHEY and CDR2 SVGAGI.